This T cell receptor beta chain was identified during a study of cytomegalovirus exposure and HLA in healthy donors. General study findings and limits: In vitro checks showed that a few CMV-associated chains really do target CMV antigens.

Germline CDR1 and CDR2: MNHNS and SASEGT. Between the trimmed V and J ends, which lost 3 bases and 4 bases, there was a span of 12 bases. This CDR3 has 14 residues. The PCR made use of 60 Vbeta and 13 Jbeta primers. Profiled with immunoSEQ multiplex PCR; TCRdb holds only in-frame clones, not every one. The sample holds about 160,000 clones, roughly 80% seen once. For this clone: Its antigen remains unidentified.

V gene TRBV6-1 combines with J gene TRBJ2-5; possibly TRBD1 for D (6 bases). The sample taken for sequencing was PBMCs. The TCR originated in a man in his thirties or forties in good health and CMV-seronegative. The CDR3 DNA is TGTGCCAGCAGTGATCCTGTACAGGGAGAGACCCAGTACTTC. This encodes CASSDPVQGETQYF.